The 28 T cell receptor beta chains given below trace back to one sample, sequenced in a study of CD8 T cells in ankylosing spondylitis. TCRdb redid the calling of the 5' RACE reads with MiXCR, one entry per CDR3 protein. The sample has about 540,000 distinct CDR3 sequences, 10% to 15% seen once. Their target antigens are unknown. Study-level points and caveats: A TCR beta motif of fewer than 10 highly homologous variants seemed to mark ankylosing spondylitis blood.

Sequenced material: blood, either unsorted or a sorted T cell fraction (not recorded which). The receptor set was obtained from a male donor with ankylosing spondylitis.

The chain joins TRBV7-9 to TRBJ1-2, with D perhaps TRBD1 (6 bases). Between the trimmed V and J ends, which lost 2 bases and 0 bases, there was a span of 13 bases. The CDR3 runs 16 residues. Germline values: CDR1 SEHNR, CDR2 FQNEAQ (reference sequence). The CDR3 region has the DNA TGTGCCAGCAGCTTAAGGGCAGGGGACCCTAACTATGGCTACACCTTC. Protein sequence: CASSLRAGDPNYGYTF.

The chain combines TRBV20-1 with TRBJ1-1, with D unresolved. The V end was cut by 5 bases, the J end by 1 base, with 8 bases between. This CDR3 spans 12 amino acids. Germline CDR1 reads DFQATT; CDR2 reads SNEGSKA (reference sequence). As DNA, the CDR3 is TGCAGTGCTCTCAGACGGAACACTGAAGCTTTCTTT. Translation: CSALRRNTEAFF.

This chain joins TRBV2 and TRBJ2-5, with unresolved D. Trimming pared 4 bases from V and 2 bases from J, leaving 14 bases between. Germline V CDR1 and CDR2: SNHLY, FYNNEI. This CDR3 is 15 amino acids long. The CDR3 is CASSGRDAAQETQYF. For the CDR3, the DNA is TGTGCCAGCAGTGGGCGAGACGCAGCTCAAGAGACCCAGTACTTC.

This clonotype was observed a handful of times. This sequence joins TRBV20-1 and TRBJ2-1; D could derive from TRBD1 or TRBD2 (5 bases each). Germline V gene lookup returns CDR1 DFQATT and CDR2 SNEGSKA (reference sequence). The CDR3 runs to 14 residues. V was cut by 5 bases and J by 0 bases, with 11 bases left in between. CDR3 sequence (DNA): TGCAGTGCTGACCGGGACGGCTCCTACAATGAGCAGTTCTTC. Translation gives CSADRDGSYNEQFF.

This clonotype has a count of ten or more. This chain joins TRBV5-1 and TRBJ1-5, with D unclear. This CDR3 is built from 13 residues. Between the trimmed V and J ends, which lost 0 bases and 7 bases, there was a span of 8 bases. CDR1 is SGHRS, CDR2 YFSETQ, per germline. The DNA for the CDR3 is TGCGCCAGCAGCTTGGAGGTGGGACAGCCCCAGCATTTT. Translated: CASSLEVGQPQHF.

The chain joins TRBV5-1 to TRBJ2-7, with D tentatively TRBD1 (6 bases). The length of the CDR3 is 14 residues. Germline V gene sequence: CDR1 SGHRS, CDR2 YFSETQ. V was clipped by 0 bases and J by 4 bases, with 11 bases between them. As DNA, the CDR3 is TGCGCCAGCAGCTTGGGAGGGACACCGTACGAGCAGTACGTC. Encoded protein: CASSLGGTPYEQYV.

The sample holds many counts of this clonotype. V and J are TRBV5-1 and TRBJ1-1; TRBD1 is a possible D gene (6 bases). The length of the CDR3 is 15 residues. V lost 0 bases to trimming and J lost 6 bases, with 15 bases between them. Germline V gene data show CDR1 as SGHRS and CDR2 as YFSETQ. The CDR3 nucleotides read TGCGCCAGCAGCTTGGGGTCAGGGGCGGTGGCTGAAGCTTTCTTT. Translation gives CASSLGSGAVAEAFF.

The CDR3 coding sequence is TGTGCTAGTGAAGAGGACAGGATCTCTGGAAACACCATATATTTT. This codes for CASEEDRISGNTIYF. The rearrangement uses TRBV12-5 and TRBJ1-3; 7 bases are shared with TRBD1. With 7 bases clipped from V and 0 bases from J, the junction kept 6 bases outside the gene matches. Germline CDR1 reads LGHNT; CDR2 reads FRNRAP. There are 15 residues in the CDR3.

The chain joins TRBV5-1 to TRBJ2-2; D not resolved. The germline gives CDR1 SGHRS, CDR2 YFSETQ. The CDR3 contains 15 residues. Between the trimmed V and J ends, which lost 3 bases and 2 bases, there was a span of 11 bases. The CDR3 nucleotides read TGCGCCAGCAGCTATAGCCTGCAAAACACCGGGGAGCTGTTTTTT. Translating gives CASSYSLQNTGELFF.

This clonotype was counted only a few times. This chain uses TRBV6-2 or TRBV6-3 with TRBJ2-3; TRBD1 might be the D (6 bases). Trimming took off 6 bases at V and 0 bases at J, with 16 bases between the two ends. Germline V lookup: CDR1 MNHEY, CDR2 SVGEGT. The CDR3 runs 16 residues. CDR3 bases: TGTGCCAGCAGCAGCCCCGGGACAACTAGCACAGATACGCAGTATTTT. Protein: CASSSPGTTSTDTQYF.

This clonotype was seen ten or more times. The rearrangement joins TRBV29-1 to TRBJ1-6, with a tentative D call TRBD1 (5 bases). In germline, CDR1 is SQVTM, CDR2 ANQGSEA. The CDR3 runs 14 residues. V gave up 5 bases and J gave up 10 bases, with 18 bases separating them. This CDR3 reads CSVKVDGGRSPLHF. As DNA, the CDR3 is TGCAGCGTTAAGGTGGACGGGGGACGGTCACCCCTCCACTTT.

This clonotype has more than one count but fewer than ten. The CDR3 coding sequence is TGCGCCAGCAGCTCGGACGCCGCGACCAATGAGCAGTTCTTC. It is translated as CASSSDAATNEQFF. The rearrangement joins TRBV5-1 to TRBJ2-1; D is unresolved. The CDR3 contains 14 residues. Germline V gene data show CDR1 as SGHRS and CDR2 as YFSETQ. With 3 bases removed from V and 6 bases from J, the gap between germline ends came to 13 bases.

This clonotype has a handful of counts. This sequence joins TRBV20-1 and TRBJ1-2; 7 bases match TRBD1. V trimming: 0 bases; J trimming: 10 bases; junction bases outside the gene matches: 5. CDR1 and CDR2 (germline): DFQATT, SNEGSKA (reference sequence). The CDR3 loop spans 12 amino acids. CDR3 protein: CSAREQGPVYTF. The CDR3 DNA is TGCAGTGCTAGAGAACAGGGGCCGGTCTACACCTTC.

The CDR3 DNA sequence: TGTGCTAGTGTCCCGGGACAGGGGGCGAGAGAGACCCAGTACTTC. This sequence encodes CASVPGQGARETQYF. The rearrangement uses TRBV12-5 and TRBJ2-5; 12 bases are a match to TRBD1. There are 15 residues in the CDR3. The germline V gene encodes CDR1 LGHNT and CDR2 FRNRAP. V gave up 7 bases and J gave up 4 bases; unmatched junction bases: 7.

This clonotype was recorded at least ten times. This chain links TRBV29-1 with TRBJ1-2; D remains ambiguous. In germline, CDR1 is SQVTM, CDR2 ANQGSEA. The CDR3 sequence is 10 residues long. V gave up 5 bases and J gave up 6 bases, with 7 bases separating them. The CDR3 bases are TGCAGCGTTCCTGGCGATGGCTACACCTTC. Translating it yields CSVPGDGYTF.

This clonotype has just a few counts. The chain links TRBV3-1 to TRBJ1-5; D gene uncertain. V was shortened by 3 bases and J by 0 bases, with 6 bases between the two germline ends. The CDR3 length is 14 residues. Germline assignment: CDR1 LGHDT and CDR2 YNNKEL (reference sequence). CDR3: CASSQWDSNQPQHF. For the CDR3, the DNA is TGTGCCAGCAGCCAGTGGGATAGCAATCAGCCCCAGCATTTT. The complete variable domain, with remaining parts taken from reference TRBV3-1 and TRBJ1-5, reads DTAVSQTPKYLVTQMGNDKSIKCEQNLGHDTMYWYKQDSKKFLKIMFSYNNKELIINETVPNRFSPKSPDKAHLNLHINSLELGDSAVYFCASSQWDSNQPQHFGDGTRLSIL.

V gene TRBV2 combines with J gene TRBJ1-2; tentatively, D is TRBD1 (6 bases). The germline V and J ends were trimmed by 6 bases and 8 bases, with 13 bases remaining between them. Germline V gene sequence: CDR1 SNHLY, CDR2 FYNNEI. The CDR3 length is 12 residues. CDR3 nucleotide sequence: TGTGCCAGCAGCCTACAGGGAACCGGCTACACCTTC. This encodes CASSLQGTGYTF. Full variable domain (remainder filled in from reference TRBV2 and TRBJ1-2): EPEVTQTPSHQVTQMGQEVILRCVPISNHLYFYWYRQILGQKVEFLVSFYNNEISEKSEIFDDQFSVERPDGSNFTLKIRSTKLEDSAMYFCASSLQGTGYTFGSGTRLTVV.

This clonotype was counted between two and nine times. The V and J genes are TRBV30 and TRBJ1-1; 10 bases agree with TRBD1. This CDR3 comprises 13 residues. The germline gives CDR1 GTSNPN, CDR2 SVGIG (reference sequence). J gave up 12 bases and V 0 bases, and 7 bases lay outside the gene matches. The CDR3 protein is CAWSVLEDRGTFF. As DNA, the CDR3 is TGTGCCTGGAGTGTACTAGAGGACAGGGGGACTTTCTTT.

This clonotype was found a few times. V and J are TRBV19 and TRBJ1-2; D ambiguous. V lost 5 bases to trimming and J lost 5 bases, with 12 bases between them. The CDR3 spans 13 residues. CDR1 and CDR2 (germline): LNHDA, SQIVND (reference sequence). This CDR3 is CASSDGVGYGYTF. CDR3 nucleotides: TGTGCCAGTAGTGACGGTGTAGGGTATGGCTACACCTTC.

V usage is TRBV20-1 and J usage is TRBJ1-1, with a possible D match to TRBD1 (5 bases). V lost 5 bases and J 0 bases, leaving 10 bases between the germline ends. This CDR3 is built from 13 residues. The germline V gene encodes CDR1 DFQATT and CDR2 SNEGSKA (reference sequence). The CDR3 nucleotides read TGCAGTGCTCCGAGGACAATGAACACTGAAGCTTTCTTT. Protein sequence: CSAPRTMNTEAFF.

This clonotype has a handful of counts. The chain has TRBV3-1 and TRBJ1-1; D is perhaps TRBD1 (5 bases). In germline, CDR1 is LGHDT, CDR2 YNNKEL (reference sequence). CDR3 length equals 16 residues. Trimming removed 4 bases at V and 3 bases at J, with 18 bases between. CDR3 in amino acids: CASSRGWSLKDTEAFF. The CDR3 DNA reads TGTGCCAGCAGCCGGGGGTGGAGTCTAAAGGACACTGAAGCTTTCTTT. The variable domain in full, completed from reference TRBV3-1 and TRBJ1-1, reads DTAVSQTPKYLVTQMGNDKSIKCEQNLGHDTMYWYKQDSKKFLKIMFSYNNKELIINETVPNRFSPKSPDKAHLNLHINSLELGDSAVYFCASSRGWSLKDTEAFFGQGTRLTVV.

The V and J genes are TRBV20-1 and TRBJ2-7, with D perhaps TRBD1 (5 bases). Trimming stripped 5 bases from V and 2 bases from J, with 10 bases between. The CDR3 runs 12 residues. Per germline, CDR1 DFQATT and CDR2 SNEGSKA (reference sequence). In DNA, the CDR3 is TGCAGTGCTCGCCCGACAGCCTACGAGCAGTACTTC. Amino acid sequence: CSARPTAYEQYF.

The chain has TRBV10-3 and TRBJ1-1; TRBD1 is a possible D gene (5 bases). V dropped 5 bases and J dropped 0 bases, with 13 bases sitting between them. Germline CDR1 and CDR2: ENHRY and SYGVKD. This CDR3 is built from 15 residues. CDR3 in DNA: TGTGCCATCAGTCGGGGCTTGAGGATGAACACTGAAGCTTTCTTT. It encodes CAISRGLRMNTEAFF.

This clonotype was counted between two and nine times. V and J are TRBV18 and TRBJ2-7; D remains unclear. The V and J ends lost 0 bases and 2 bases respectively, with 11 bases between them. The CDR3 is 15 residues long. Germline CDR1 is KGHSH and CDR2 is LQKENI. The CDR3 sequence is CASSPPGRAPYEQYF. The DNA for the CDR3 is TGTGCCAGCTCACCACCGGGTAGGGCCCCCTACGAGCAGTACTTC.

This clonotype was seen at least ten times. The rearrangement links TRBV5-1 to TRBJ2-1; TRBD2 aligns across 8 bases. The CDR3 loop spans 15 amino acids. V shed 4 bases, J shed 6 bases, and the junction held 9 bases outside the gene matches. Germline lookup yields CDR1 SGHRS and CDR2 YFSETQ. In DNA form, the CDR3 reads TGCGCCAGCAGCGTGACGAATAGCGGGATCAATGAGCAGTTCTTC. Amino acids: CASSVTNSGINEQFF. Full variable domain (outside the CDR3, taken from reference TRBV5-1 and TRBJ2-1): KAGVTQTPRYLIKTRGQQVTLSCSPISGHRSVSWYQQTPGQGLQFLFEYFSETQRNKGNFPGRFSGRQFSNSRSEMNVSTLELGDSALYLCASSVTNSGINEQFFGPGTRLTVL.

The chain is built from TRBV27 and TRBJ1-2, with no clear D. Germline loops: CDR1 MNHEY, CDR2 SMNVEV (reference sequence). The CDR3 sequence is 15 residues long. The ends were cut back, 6 bases at V and 3 bases at J, with 17 bases in the middle. The CDR3: CASSRHSKGDYGYTF. CDR3 sequence (DNA): TGTGCCAGCAGCCGCCATTCCAAGGGTGACTATGGCTACACCTTC.

The J gene is TRBJ2-3, the V gene TRBV20-1; D is possibly TRBD2 (5 bases). V shed 6 bases and J shed 4 bases, with 14 bases lying between them. CDR1 is DFQATT and CDR2 is SNEGSKA in the germline V gene (reference sequence). The CDR3 has 13 amino acids. In DNA form, the CDR3 reads TGCAGTGCCCCGCCCGGGATGGCAGATACGCAGTATTTT. This codes for CSAPPGMADTQYF.

This clonotype was detected many times. This chain joins TRBV12-3 or TRBV12-4 and TRBJ1-5; D call uncertain. V was cut by 4 bases and J by 1 base, with 2 bases left in between. The CDR3 has 12 residues. This chain's CDR3 is CASSWSNQPQHF. The DNA of the CDR3 is TGTGCCAGCAGTTGGAGCAATCAGCCCCAGCATTTT.